The TCR beta chain described here comes from a study of T cell repertoires in ileal Crohn's disease. Background on the study: About half received postoperative treatment, around twelve with thiopurines and 15 to 20 anti-TNF.

The CDR3 is 16 amino acids. Germline trimming cut 4 bases from V and 3 bases from J; bases unmatched to any gene: 8. The germline CDR1 and CDR2 sequences are SGHAT and FQDESV (reference sequence). Sequencing was performed with immunoSEQ multiplex PCR; in TCRdb, only in-frame clones are kept and a portion is missing. The sample lists 15,000 or so clones, about 92% occurring once. Material: ileal tissue. This sequence joins TRBV11-1 and TRBJ2-5, with 10 bases that match TRBD2. This TCR came from an adult with Crohn's disease. CDR3 DNA: TGTGCCAGCAGCTCCCGGACTAGCGGTGTCGAAGAGACCCAGTACTTC. It specifies CASSSRTSGVEETQYF.